Listed here are 31 T cell receptor beta chains from one sample, sequenced in a study of shared clonotypes between healthy human individuals. The table came from immunoSEQ multiplex PCR; TCRdb's copy has only in-frame clones and leaves some out. This table has 2 million to 2.5 million clones, over 85% appearing once. Terminally differentiated effector memory CD45RA+ cells were excluded by CCR7 positive selection of CD45RO-negative cells. The material sequenced was naive CD8+ T cells sorted from blood. These receptors were taken from a man younger than 30 in good health.

The chain is built from TRBV10-1 and TRBJ2-5; TRBD2 is a possible D gene (6 bases). The CDR3 is made up of 17 amino acids. Between the trimmed V and J ends, which lost 10 bases and 5 bases, there was a span of 29 bases. Germline CDR1 reads WNHNN; CDR2 reads SYGVQD (reference sequence). The DNA of the CDR3 is TGCGCCACCAACCCGGTACGGCCCCTCAGTGGGACTGAGACCCAGTACTTC. Protein: CATNPVRPLSGTETQYF.

J is TRBJ1-4 and V is TRBV27; no clear D. The CDR3 consists of 14 residues. The V end was cut by 5 bases, the J end by 8 bases, with 15 bases between. CDR1 MNHEY and CDR2 SMNVEV come from the germline V gene (reference sequence). The CDR3 reads CASSLQSGGEKLFF. For the CDR3, the DNA is TGTGCCAGCAGTCTTCAGTCGGGCGGAGAAAAACTGTTTTTT.

The chain uses TRBV29-1 and TRBJ2-7; 11 nucleotides agree with TRBD1. Trimming at V came to 4 bases and at J to 4 bases, leaving 6 bases not matched to a gene. The CDR3 consists of 14 residues. The germline gives CDR1 SQVTM, CDR2 ANQGSEA. The CDR3 region is CSVVSGTGGYEQYF. CDR3 DNA sequence: TGCAGCGTTGTCTCCGGGACAGGGGGATACGAGCAGTACTTC.

The V call is TRBV12-5, the J call TRBJ2-7, with TRBD1 identical over 8 bases. Germline CDR1 and CDR2: LGHNT and FRNRAP. V dropped 5 bases and J dropped 3; count of bases not matched to a gene: 18. This CDR3 comprises 18 residues. CDR3 in amino acids: CASGPSPLGQGPIYEQYF. The CDR3 DNA follows: TGTGCTAGTGGTCCCTCCCCCCTCGGACAGGGCCCAATCTACGAGCAGTACTTC.

The chain uses TRBV29-1 and TRBJ2-7; D unclear. The V end was cut by 0 bases, the J end by 0 bases, with 15 bases between. Germline values: CDR1 SQVTM, CDR2 ANQGSEA. The CDR3 covers 16 residues. CDR3 amino acids: CSVEDARSSSSYEQYF. The CDR3 DNA reads TGCAGCGTTGAAGATGCCCGTTCCAGCAGCTCCTACGAGCAGTACTTC.

The chain links TRBV13 to TRBJ2-1; tentative D call: TRBD2 (5 bases). Germline CDR1 and CDR2: PRHDT and FYEKMQ (reference sequence). The V end lost 5 bases, the J end lost 10 bases, and 9 bases lay between the germline ends. This CDR3 spans 11 amino acids. In DNA, the CDR3 is TGTGCCAGCAGCGAAGGACTGGAGCAGTTCTTC. Protein product: CASSEGLEQFF.

This chain uses TRBV5-6 with TRBJ1-3; no reliable D call. Germline assignment: CDR1 SGHDT and CDR2 YYEEEE. This CDR3 is 16 amino acids long. The ends were cut back, 4 bases at V and 0 bases at J, with 14 bases in the middle. CDR3 region: CASSVGSYLSGNTIYF. CDR3 nucleotides: TGTGCCAGCAGCGTCGGTTCATACCTCTCTGGAAACACCATATATTTT. Looking up the rest from reference TRBV5-6 and TRBJ1-3 gives the full variable domain: DAGVTQSPTHLIKTRGQQVTLRCSPKSGHDTVSWYQQALGQGPQFIFQYYEEEERQRGNFPDRFSGHQFPNYSSELNVNALLLGDSALYLCASSVGSYLSGNTIYFGEGSWLTVV.

The chain combines TRBV19 with TRBJ1-1; D is perhaps TRBD1 (6 bases). CDR3 size: 12 residues. Germline CDR1 and CDR2: LNHDA and SQIVND (reference sequence). Trimming left V 6 bases short and J 4 bases short, with 9 bases between. The CDR3 nucleotides read TGTGCCAGTAGACAGGGTACCACTGAAGCTTTCTTT. Its translation: CASRQGTTEAFF.

The V call is TRBV19, the J call TRBJ1-2, with D possibly matching TRBD1 (5 bases). The CDR3 is 13 amino acids. Between the trimmed V and J ends, which lost 3 bases and 6 bases, there was a span of 11 bases. Germline values: CDR1 LNHDA, CDR2 SQIVND (reference sequence). CDR3 amino acids: CASSIQGSDGYTF. DNA of the CDR3: TGTGCCAGTAGTATTCAGGGATCGGATGGCTACACCTTC.

To note about this clone: The sample carries other DNA sequences with the same CDR3. The chain employs TRBV7-2 and TRBJ2-5; D is unresolved. This CDR3 has 13 residues. Deletions cut 1 base from V and 4 bases from J, with 7 bases between. In germline, CDR1 is SGHTA, CDR2 FQGNSA. DNA for the CDR3: TGTGCCAGCAGCTTAGAGGTGGGAGAGACCCAGTACTTC. Encoded protein: CASSLEVGETQYF.

The V and J genes are TRBV29-1 and TRBJ2-1; TRBD2 is a possible D gene (5 bases). The ends were cut back, 3 bases at V and 0 bases at J, with 18 bases in the middle. Per the germline V gene, CDR1 is SQVTM and CDR2 is ANQGSEA. CDR3 size: 17 residues. The CDR3 sequence is CSVDGSRGEGSYNEQFF. CDR3 nucleotide sequence: TGCAGCGTTGATGGGAGCCGGGGAGAAGGCTCCTACAATGAGCAGTTCTTC.

The gene calls are TRBV4-1 and TRBJ2-5, with D possibly being TRBD2 (5 bases). Trimming took off 2 bases at V and 5 bases at J, with 15 bases between the two ends. In germline, CDR1 is MGHRA, CDR2 YSYEKL. The CDR3 is 15 residues long. The DNA for the CDR3 is TGCGCCAGCAGCCAATACCCCCGAACGGGGGAGACCCAGTACTTC. Translated: CASSQYPRTGETQYF.

The rearrangement joins TRBV7-9 to TRBJ2-7; D possibly uses TRBD1 or TRBD2 (5 bases each). Trimming stripped 1 base from V and 1 base from J, with 11 bases between. This CDR3 region has 15 residues. Looked up from germline, CDR1 is SEHNR and CDR2 is FQNEAQ (reference sequence). The CDR3 here is CASSLGGEGSYEQYF. The DNA of the CDR3 is TGTGCCAGCAGCTTAGGGGGCGAGGGTTCCTACGAGCAGTACTTC.

The chain links TRBV30 to TRBJ2-7, with unresolved D. CDR3 length equals 14 residues. Trimming removed 2 bases from V and 3 bases from J, with 14 bases in between. Germline V lookup: CDR1 GTSNPN, CDR2 SVGIG (reference sequence). CDR3 in amino acids: CAWSFGSPLYEQYF. Written as DNA, the CDR3 is TGTGCCTGGAGTTTCGGCTCCCCCCTCTACGAGCAGTACTTC.

The chain combines TRBV2 with TRBJ1-2, with D hard to call. Germline loops: CDR1 SNHLY, CDR2 FYNNEI. Trimming pared 3 bases from V and 7 bases from J, leaving 15 bases between. The length of the CDR3 is 14 residues. CDR3 protein: CASSDGRVLRGYTF. DNA for the CDR3: TGTGCCAGCAGTGACGGGAGGGTGTTACGTGGCTACACCTTC.

CDR3 nucleotides: TGTGCCACCACAGGGTTCATCACCTACGAGCAGTACTTC. Protein sequence: CATTGFITYEQYF. The chain joins TRBV25-1 to TRBJ2-7, with a weak D call TRBD1 (6 bases). The V and J ends lost 10 bases and 2 bases respectively, with 15 bases between them. Germline V gene data show CDR1 as MGHDK and CDR2 as SYGVNS. This CDR3 has 13 amino acids.

In its sample, this clone was seen once. This chain connects TRBV5-8 to TRBJ2-5; 7 bases are a match to TRBD1. The ends lost 5 bases at V and 4 bases at J; junction bases unmatched: 8. There are 14 residues in the CDR3. Looked up from germline, CDR1 is SGHTS and CDR2 is YDEGEE. For the CDR3, the DNA is TGTGCCAGCAGTTTGTCGACAGGGATAGAGACCCAGTACTTC. It specifies CASSLSTGIETQYF. The complete variable domain, with remaining parts taken from reference TRBV5-8 and TRBJ2-5, reads EAGVTQSPTHLIKTRGQQATLRCSPISGHTSVYWYQQALGLGLQFLLWYDEGEERNRGNFPPRFSGRQFPNYSSELNVNALELEDSALYLCASSLSTGIETQYFGPGTRLLVL.

This chain joins TRBV13 and TRBJ2-2, with 11 bases identical to TRBD1. The junction had 6 bases not matched to a gene; V was cut back by 7 bases and J by 2 bases. This CDR3 has 16 amino acids. In germline, CDR1 is PRHDT, CDR2 FYEKMQ (reference sequence). This CDR3 reads CASTPGTGGNTGELFF. The CDR3 DNA sequence: TGTGCCAGCACCCCGGGGACAGGGGGTAACACCGGGGAGCTGTTTTTT.

This clone occurred a few times. V is TRBV6-6 and J is TRBJ2-7; D assignment may be TRBD1 or TRBD2 (5 bases each). The V gene's germline CDR1 is MNHNY and CDR2 SVGAGI (reference sequence). The CDR3 sequence is 13 residues long. V shed 6 bases and J shed 0 bases, with 9 bases lying between them. The CDR3 protein is CASSHGTSYEQYF. The CDR3 DNA reads as TGTGCCAGCAGCCACGGGACCTCCTACGAGCAGTACTTC.

This clone was seen a handful of times. The chain combines TRBV4-3 with TRBJ2-7, with D possibly being TRBD1 (6 bases). V was cut by 4 bases and J by 3 bases, with 10 bases left in between. CDR1 and CDR2 (germline): LGHNA, YSLEER. This CDR3 has 13 residues. CDR3 protein: CASSLQTGYEQYF. For the CDR3, the DNA is TGCGCCAGCAGCCTACAGACAGGCTACGAGCAGTACTTC.

The chain is built from TRBV19 and TRBJ2-7; either TRBD1 or TRBD2 may fit D (6 bases each). The length of the CDR3 is 16 residues. Germline assignment: CDR1 LNHDA and CDR2 SQIVND (reference sequence). V dropped 5 bases and J dropped 3 bases, with 20 bases sitting between them. CDR3 DNA: TGTGCCAGTAGTGGGAGGATGCAGGGGACTTTCTACGAGCAGTACTTC. Amino acid sequence: CASSGRMQGTFYEQYF.

The gene calls are TRBV10-1 and TRBJ1-1; TRBD1 is a possible D gene (5 bases). Germline CDR1 reads WNHNN; CDR2 reads SYGVQD (reference sequence). The CDR3 loop spans 13 amino acids. Trimming took 5 bases from V and 1 from J, leaving 8 bases between them. The CDR3, as DNA: TGCGCCAGCAGTTGGGGGACGAACACTGAAGCTTTCTTT. It specifies CASSWGTNTEAFF.

This clone came up once. The V gene is TRBV4-1, the J gene TRBJ1-2; D gene ambiguous. The germline V and J ends were trimmed by 1 base and 4 bases, with 10 bases remaining between them. The CDR3 has 14 amino acids. The germline gives CDR1 MGHRA, CDR2 YSYEKL. The CDR3 reads CASSQGLQAYGYTF. The DNA of the CDR3 is TGCGCCAGCAGCCAAGGTCTGCAGGCCTATGGCTACACCTTC.

V and J are TRBV5-1 and TRBJ2-1; D ambiguous. V was clipped by 3 bases and J by 5 bases, with 6 bases between them. Per germline, CDR1 SGHRS and CDR2 YFSETQ. This CDR3 region has 12 residues. CDR3: CASSYVDNEQFF. CDR3 bases: TGCGCCAGCAGCTACGTAGACAATGAGCAGTTCTTC.

Worth noting for this clone: At one boundary the junction diverges from the germline segment, which might be a read error. The chain has TRBV7-7 and TRBJ2-7, with 10 bases matching TRBD1. The CDR3 contains 15 residues. CDR1 SSHAT and CDR2 FNYEAQ come from the germline V gene (reference sequence). As DNA, the CDR3 is TGTGCTAGCAGCTCGGGGACAGGGGAAGGGTACGAGCAGTACTTC. This codes for CASSSGTGEGYEQYF.

This clone has a single count. The DNA of the CDR3 is TGTGCCAGCAGCTTAGGGACAGGGGGCGGAGGGGAGACCCAGTACTTC. This gives the protein CASSLGTGGGGETQYF. The V gene is TRBV7-2, the J gene TRBJ2-5, with 11 bases fitting TRBD1. J gave up 5 bases and V 1 base, and 6 bases lay outside the gene matches. The CDR3 runs to 16 residues. Germline lookup yields CDR1 SGHTA and CDR2 FQGNSA. The full variable domain, with the rest looked up from reference TRBV7-2 and TRBJ2-5, is GAGVSQSPSNKVTEKGKDVELRCDPISGHTALYWYRQSLGQGLEFLIYFQGNSAPDKSGLPSDRFSAERTGGSVSTLTIQRTQQEDSAVYLCASSLGTGGGGETQYFGPGTRLLVL.

This clone came up once. The genes are TRBV6-1 and TRBJ2-3, with a weak D call TRBD2 (6 bases). The CDR3 spans 15 residues. V gave up 5 bases and J gave up 0 bases, with 12 bases separating them. In germline, CDR1 is MNHNS, CDR2 SASEGT. The CDR3 is CASSPGVYSTDTQYF. CDR3 nucleotides: TGTGCCAGCAGTCCGGGGGTGTATAGCACAGATACGCAGTATTTT.

This clone appeared once. The chain combines TRBV19 with TRBJ2-3, with no clear D. Between the trimmed V and J ends, which lost 5 bases and 4 bases, there was a span of 13 bases. Germline assignment: CDR1 LNHDA and CDR2 SQIVND (reference sequence). The CDR3 loop spans 14 amino acids. The CDR3 sequence is CASSPLQYPDTQYF. CDR3 bases: TGTGCCAGTAGTCCGCTCCAATATCCAGATACGCAGTATTTT.

The chain employs TRBV5-1 and TRBJ2-5, with TRBD1 matching 10 bases. This CDR3 is built from 17 residues. The V and J ends lost 0 bases and 5 bases, in that order; junction bases with no gene match: 10. Germline values: CDR1 SGHRS, CDR2 YFSETQ. The CDR3 bases are TGCGCCAGCAGCTTGGTGGCGGGACAGGGGTTGGTGGAGACCCAGTACTTC. This translates into CASSLVAGQGLVETQYF.

In nucleotides, the CDR3 is TGTGCCAGCAGCTTTTCCCCTCCAGGACAGACTAACTATGGCTACACCTTC. Translating it yields CASSFSPPGQTNYGYTF. The chain has TRBV27 and TRBJ1-2; D is perhaps TRBD1 (6 bases). Between the trimmed V and J ends, which lost 6 bases and 0 bases, there was a span of 20 bases. Germline loops: CDR1 MNHEY, CDR2 SMNVEV (reference sequence). The CDR3 has 17 amino acids.

The DNA for the CDR3 is TGTGCCAGCAGCAAACCGGGGCAGCAGAACTATGGCTACACCTTC. Amino acid sequence: CASSKPGQQNYGYTF. The chain joins TRBV21-1 to TRBJ1-2. TRBV21-1 is described as a pseudogene. CDR3 size: 15 residues.